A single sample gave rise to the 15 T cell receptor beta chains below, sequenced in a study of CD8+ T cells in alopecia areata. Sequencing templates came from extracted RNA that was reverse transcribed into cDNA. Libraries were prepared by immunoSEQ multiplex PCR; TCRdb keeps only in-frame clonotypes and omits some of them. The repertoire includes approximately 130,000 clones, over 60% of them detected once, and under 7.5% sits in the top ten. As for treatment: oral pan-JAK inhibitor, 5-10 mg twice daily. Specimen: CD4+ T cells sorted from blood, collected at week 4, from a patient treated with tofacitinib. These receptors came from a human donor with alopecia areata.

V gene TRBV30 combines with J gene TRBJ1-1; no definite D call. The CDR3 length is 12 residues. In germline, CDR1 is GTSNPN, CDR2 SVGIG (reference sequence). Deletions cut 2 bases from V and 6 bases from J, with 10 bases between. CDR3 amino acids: CAWSRHPPEAFF. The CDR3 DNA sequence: TGTGCCTGGAGTCGACATCCCCCTGAAGCTTTCTTT.

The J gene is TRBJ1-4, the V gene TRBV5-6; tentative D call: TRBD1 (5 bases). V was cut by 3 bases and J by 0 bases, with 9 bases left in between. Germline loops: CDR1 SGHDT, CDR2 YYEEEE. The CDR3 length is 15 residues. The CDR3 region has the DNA TGTGCCAGCAGCTACCGACAGACAACTAATGAAAAACTGTTTTTT. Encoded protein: CASSYRQTTNEKLFF.

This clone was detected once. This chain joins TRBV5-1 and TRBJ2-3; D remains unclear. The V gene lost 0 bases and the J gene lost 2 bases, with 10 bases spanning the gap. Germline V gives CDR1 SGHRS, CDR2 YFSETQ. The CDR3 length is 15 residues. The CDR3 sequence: CASSLAGGFTDTQYF. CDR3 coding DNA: TGCGCCAGCAGCTTGGCTGGTGGATTCACAGATACGCAGTATTTT.

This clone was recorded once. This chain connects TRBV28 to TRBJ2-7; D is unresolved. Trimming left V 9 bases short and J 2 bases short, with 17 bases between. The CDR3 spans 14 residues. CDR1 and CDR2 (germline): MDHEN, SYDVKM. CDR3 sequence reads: CASQSLGQAYEQYF. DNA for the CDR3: TGTGCCAGTCAATCCCTTGGGCAGGCCTACGAGCAGTACTTC.

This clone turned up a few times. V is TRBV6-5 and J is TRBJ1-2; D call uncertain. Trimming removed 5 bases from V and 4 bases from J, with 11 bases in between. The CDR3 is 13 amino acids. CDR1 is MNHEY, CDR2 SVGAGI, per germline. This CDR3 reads CASSPQSAYGYTF. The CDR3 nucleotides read TGTGCCAGCAGTCCACAGAGTGCCTATGGCTACACCTTC.

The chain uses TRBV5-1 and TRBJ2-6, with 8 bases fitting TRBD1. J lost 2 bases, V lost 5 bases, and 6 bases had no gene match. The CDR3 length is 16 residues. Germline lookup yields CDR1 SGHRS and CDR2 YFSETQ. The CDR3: CASSPGGAPGANVLTF. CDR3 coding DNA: TGCGCCAGCAGTCCAGGGGGCGCTCCTGGGGCCAACGTCCTGACTTTC.

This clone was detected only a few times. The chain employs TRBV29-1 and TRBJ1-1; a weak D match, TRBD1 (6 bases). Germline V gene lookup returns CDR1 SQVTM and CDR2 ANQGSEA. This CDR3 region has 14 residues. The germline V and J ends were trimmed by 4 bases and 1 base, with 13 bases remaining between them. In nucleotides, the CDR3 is TGCAGCGTTGTACAGGGAATTGGGAACACTGAAGCTTTCTTT. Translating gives CSVVQGIGNTEAFF.

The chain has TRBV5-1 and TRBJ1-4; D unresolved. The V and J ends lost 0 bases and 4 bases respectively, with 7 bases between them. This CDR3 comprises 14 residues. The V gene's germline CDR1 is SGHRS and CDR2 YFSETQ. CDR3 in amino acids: CASSLAGVNEKLFF. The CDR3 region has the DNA TGCGCCAGCAGCTTGGCCGGGGTTAATGAAAAACTGTTTTTT.

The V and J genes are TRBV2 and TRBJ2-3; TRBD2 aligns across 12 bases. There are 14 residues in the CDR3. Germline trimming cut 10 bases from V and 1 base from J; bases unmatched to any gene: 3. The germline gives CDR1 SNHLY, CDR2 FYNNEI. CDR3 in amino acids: CATRLAGGTDTQYF. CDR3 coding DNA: TGTGCCACCAGACTAGCGGGGGGCACAGATACGCAGTATTTT.

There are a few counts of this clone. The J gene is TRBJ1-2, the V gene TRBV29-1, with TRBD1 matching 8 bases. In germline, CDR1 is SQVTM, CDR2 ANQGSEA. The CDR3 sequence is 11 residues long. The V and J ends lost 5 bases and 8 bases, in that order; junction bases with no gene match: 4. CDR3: CSVQGAQGYTF. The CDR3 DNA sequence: TGCAGCGTTCAGGGGGCGCAGGGCTACACCTTC.

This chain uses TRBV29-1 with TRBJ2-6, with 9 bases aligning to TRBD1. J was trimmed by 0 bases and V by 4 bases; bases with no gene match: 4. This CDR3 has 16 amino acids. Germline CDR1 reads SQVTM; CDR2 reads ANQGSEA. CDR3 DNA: TGCAGCGTTGGGGGGACAGGGCTCTCTGGGGCCAACGTCCTGACTTTC. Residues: CSVGGTGLSGANVLTF.

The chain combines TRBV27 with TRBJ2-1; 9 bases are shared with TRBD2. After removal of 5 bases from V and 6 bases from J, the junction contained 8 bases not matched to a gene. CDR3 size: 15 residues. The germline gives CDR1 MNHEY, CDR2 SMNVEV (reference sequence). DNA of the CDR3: TGTGCCAGCAGTCAAAGCGGGGGGTCTGGCAATGAGCAGTTCTTC. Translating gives CASSQSGGSGNEQFF.

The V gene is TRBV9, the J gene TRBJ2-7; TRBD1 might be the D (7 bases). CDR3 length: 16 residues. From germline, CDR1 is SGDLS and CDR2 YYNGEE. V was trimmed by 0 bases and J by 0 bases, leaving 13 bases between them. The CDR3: CASSVAAGTDSYEQYF. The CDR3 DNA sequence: TGTGCCAGCAGCGTAGCCGCGGGGACAGACTCCTACGAGCAGTACTTC.

The DNA of the CDR3 is TGTGCCAGCTCACCCCGCACAGATACGCAGTATTTT. It yields the protein CASSPRTDTQYF. The chain has TRBV18 and TRBJ2-3; D unclear. V was cut by 3 bases and J by 1 base, with 2 bases left in between. The CDR3 is 12 amino acids. Germline V CDR1 and CDR2: KGHSH, LQKENI. Full variable domain (rest looked up from reference TRBV18 and TRBJ2-3): NAGVMQNPRHLVRRRGQEARLRCSPMKGHSHVYWYRQLPEEGLKFMVYLQKENIIDESGMPKERFSAEFPKEGPSILRIQQVVRGDSAAYFCASSPRTDTQYFGPGTRLTVL.

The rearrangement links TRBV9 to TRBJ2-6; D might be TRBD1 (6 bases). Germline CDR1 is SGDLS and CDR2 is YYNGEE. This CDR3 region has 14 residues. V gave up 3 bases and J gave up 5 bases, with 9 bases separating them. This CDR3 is CASSAGGWANVLTF. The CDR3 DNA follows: TGTGCCAGCAGCGCTGGGGGCTGGGCCAACGTCCTGACTTTC.